The 21 T cell receptor beta chains presented below share a single source sample, sequenced in a study of blood T cells in healthy people across ages. Sample-barcoded 5' priming and a J-beta primer mix drove a second PCR of about 6 to 12 cycles. TCRdb processed the 5' RACE reads anew with MiXCR; each CDR3 protein has one entry. The sample carries approximately 1.5 million distinct CDR3 sequences, roughly 32% recorded once. Material: blood. The receptors derive from a young woman in good health.

This clonotype was observed a few times. J is TRBJ2-5 and V is TRBV7-8; tentatively, D is TRBD1 (6 bases). V lost 6 bases and J 3 bases, leaving 11 bases between the germline ends. CDR1 SGHVS and CDR2 FQNEAQ come from the germline V gene. This CDR3 is built from 13 residues. CDR3 sequence: CASRFQGKETQYF. CDR3 nucleotides: TGTGCCAGCAGATTCCAGGGGAAAGAGACCCAGTACTTC. The complete variable domain, with remaining parts taken from reference TRBV7-8 and TRBJ2-5, reads GAGVSQSPRYKVAKRGQDVALRCDPISGHVSLFWYQQALGQGPEFLTYFQNEAQLDKSGLPSDRFFAERPEGSVSTLKIQRTQQEDSAVYLCASRFQGKETQYFGPGTRLLVL.

This clonotype appeared many times. The rearrangement joins TRBV7-3 to TRBJ2-7; D remains ambiguous. V was pared by 3 bases and J by 7 bases, with 10 bases between. From germline, CDR1 is SGHTA and CDR2 FQGTGA. The CDR3 spans 12 residues. CDR3: CASSFPRMEQYF. The CDR3, as DNA: TGTGCCAGCAGCTTCCCCCGCATGGAGCAGTACTTC.

The chain employs TRBV3-1 and TRBJ2-1; TRBD2 might be the D (5 bases). CDR1 is LGHDT and CDR2 is YNNKEL in the germline V gene (reference sequence). Deletions cut 0 bases from V and 9 bases from J, with 21 bases between. The length of the CDR3 is 17 residues. CDR3 sequence reads: CASSQETERRRAIEQFF. The DNA of the CDR3 is TGTGCCAGCAGCCAAGAGACGGAGCGGAGACGGGCAATTGAGCAGTTCTTC.

The table lists this clonotype with many counts. For the CDR3, the DNA is TGCGCCAGCAGTTGGCTGACTTACAATGAGCAGTTCTTC. Translation gives CASSWLTYNEQFF. V is TRBV4-1 and J is TRBJ2-1; D ambiguous. The CDR3 is 13 amino acids. V was cut by 6 bases and J by 4 bases, with 10 bases left in between. Germline V lookup: CDR1 MGHRA, CDR2 YSYEKL.

This clonotype was counted at least ten times. The V call is TRBV6-1, the J call TRBJ2-3, with a possible D match to TRBD2 (6 bases). Germline values: CDR1 MNHNS, CDR2 SASEGT. V was pared by 5 bases and J by 6 bases, with 18 bases between. The CDR3 extends over 15 amino acids. This CDR3 is CASSRPRATRDTQYF. The CDR3 nucleotides read TGTGCCAGCAGTCGTCCCAGGGCGACTAGGGATACGCAGTATTTT.

The chain carries TRBV2 and TRBJ2-7; D uncertain. TRBJ2-5 explains the end of the DNA better; the J call may be wrong. CDR1 and CDR2 from the germline V gene are SNHLY and FYNNEI. CDR3 size: 15 residues. The CDR3 sequence is CASRSSTSAPQTQYF. CDR3 in DNA: TGTGCCAGCAGGAGTAGTACGAGCGCCCCCCAGACCCAGTACTTC.

The rearrangement uses TRBV20-1 and TRBJ2-3, with 15 positions matching TRBD2. The V gene's germline CDR1 is DFQATT and CDR2 SNEGSKA (reference sequence). The CDR3 runs 14 residues. Written as DNA, the CDR3 is TGCAGCCGGCCGGGACTAGCGGGAGGAGGTACGCAGTATTTT. Amino acids: CSRPGLAGGGTQYF.

This chain uses TRBV28 with TRBJ2-4; D is undetermined. The J call may be wrong; the DNA end is better matched by TRBJ2-7. The CDR3 runs 12 residues. Germline V gene data show CDR1 as MDHEN and CDR2 as SYDVKM. The CDR3 DNA reads as TGTGCCAGCAGTTTTTTGAACCACGAGCAGTACTTC. This gives the protein CASSFLNHEQYF.

The J gene is TRBJ2-1, the V gene TRBV7-3; D uncertain. CDR1 is SGHTA, CDR2 FQGTGA, per germline. Between the trimmed V and J ends, which lost 4 bases and 11 bases, there was a span of 12 bases. The CDR3 spans 12 residues. The CDR3 sequence is CASSSGVGKQFF. The CDR3 bases are TGTGCCAGCAGCTCTGGGGTGGGAAAGCAGTTCTTC.

A remark on this clonotype: Sequence at one end of the junction differs from germline and may be a read error. This rearrangement joins TRBV30 to TRBJ2-6, with D possibly being TRBD1 (5 bases). The CDR3 spans 13 residues. Per germline, CDR1 GTSNPN and CDR2 SVGIG (reference sequence). The CDR3 reads CAWIPSGADVLTF. In nucleotides, the CDR3 is TGTGCCTGGATCCCATCTGGGGCCGACGTCCTGACTTTC.

This clonotype was counted a few times. The chain recombines TRBV28 with TRBJ1-2, with 8 bases aligning to TRBD1. V lost 5 bases, J lost 4 bases, and 9 bases stayed unmatched. Germline CDR1 and CDR2: MDHEN and SYDVKM. CDR3 length: 15 amino acids. CDR3 region: CASSTRTGRGYGYTF. In DNA form, the CDR3 reads TGTGCCAGCAGTACCCGGACAGGGAGAGGCTATGGCTACACCTTC.

Written as DNA, the CDR3 is TGTGCCAGCAGCCTCCAGGGGGACTCCTACAATGAGCAGTTCTTC. Protein: CASSLQGDSYNEQFF. This chain uses TRBV11-1 with TRBJ2-1; TRBD1 matches at 7 bases. The V gene end was trimmed by 5 bases and the J gene end by 0 bases; junction bases not matched to a gene: 4. Germline V lookup: CDR1 SGHAT, CDR2 FQDESV (reference sequence). The CDR3 loop spans 15 amino acids.

V and J are TRBV4-1 and TRBJ2-1; TRBD1 matches at 8 bases. Trimming at V came to 1 base and at J to 7 bases, leaving 9 bases not matched to a gene. The CDR3 extends over 16 amino acids. Germline loops: CDR1 MGHRA, CDR2 YSYEKL. Here the CDR3 DNA reads TGCGCCAGCAGCCAAGCCGGGACAGGCTTGGATAATGAGCAGTTCTTC. Its translation is CASSQAGTGLDNEQFF.

This clonotype was seen more than once but under ten times. The rearrangement uses TRBV20-1 and TRBJ2-7; no definite D call. CDR1 is DFQATT and CDR2 is SNEGSKA in the germline V gene (reference sequence). The CDR3 runs 12 residues. Trimming took 5 bases from V and 4 from J, leaving 12 bases between them. The CDR3 loop is CSAPRTGYEQYF. Written as DNA, the CDR3 is TGCAGTGCTCCCCGAACGGGTTACGAGCAGTACTTC.

This clonotype was detected ten times or more. The chain links TRBV10-3 to TRBJ2-1, with TRBD2 matching over 8 bases. Looked up from germline, CDR1 is ENHRY and CDR2 is SYGVKD. V trimming: 6 bases; J trimming: 6 bases; junction bases outside the gene matches: 10. This CDR3 spans 15 amino acids. The CDR3 region is CAISVAGRGSNEQFF. The DNA of the CDR3 is TGTGCCATCAGCGTAGCGGGGCGTGGATCCAATGAGCAGTTCTTC.

The chain carries TRBV5-5 and TRBJ2-2, with D possibly being TRBD2 (7 bases). V was shortened by 0 bases and J by 5 bases, with 17 bases between the two germline ends. This CDR3 comprises 17 residues. Germline loops: CDR1 SGHKS, CDR2 YYEKEE (reference sequence). The CDR3 DNA reads as TGTGCCAGCAGCTTGGGGTTGGGGGGGCAAGAAACCGGGGAGCTGTTTTTT. Translating gives CASSLGLGGQETGELFF.

In the case of this clonotype: A junction boundary mismatches the germline segment, possibly from a read error. This chain connects TRBV10-3 to TRBJ1-2, with TRBD1 matching over 9 bases. The CDR3 runs 16 residues. Looked up from germline, CDR1 is ENHRY and CDR2 is SYGVKD. The CDR3 DNA follows: TGTGCCATCAGTGAGTCCCGGACAGGGGATAACTGTGGCTACACCTTC. This gives the protein CAISESRTGDNCGYTF.

In the case of this clonotype: A much more abundant neighbour one base away suggests this may be a read error. The V call is TRBV29-1, the J call TRBJ1-2; D is unclear. Trimming shortened V by 3 bases and J by 0 bases, and 11 bases separated the two germline ends. Per germline, CDR1 SQVTM and CDR2 ANQGSEA. The CDR3 contains 14 residues. This CDR3 reads CSVDFPYSNYGYTF. The CDR3 region has the DNA TGCAGCGTTGATTTTCCCTACTCTAACTATGGCTACACCTTC.

This clonotype has a single count. The rearrangement links TRBV12-3 or TRBV12-4 to TRBJ2-5; possibly TRBD1 for D (5 bases). The CDR3 has 13 amino acids. V was trimmed by 6 bases and J by 5 bases, leaving 13 bases between them. The CDR3 sequence: CASRLRVAETQYF. CDR3 DNA: TGTGCCAGCAGACTCAGGGTCGCGGAGACCCAGTACTTC.

V gene TRBV27 combines with J gene TRBJ2-3, with D possibly matching TRBD1 (6 bases). The CDR3 totals 16 residues. Germline values: CDR1 MNHEY, CDR2 SMNVEV (reference sequence). Deletions cut 4 bases from V and 0 bases from J, with 14 bases between. The CDR3: CASSWVGQGSTDTQYF. The CDR3 bases are TGTGCCAGCAGTTGGGTCGGGCAGGGGAGCACAGATACGCAGTATTTT.

The rearrangement uses TRBV24-1 and TRBJ2-5, with D maybe TRBD2 (6 bases). V was trimmed by 8 bases and J by 2 bases, leaving 11 bases between them. The germline V gene encodes CDR1 KGHDR and CDR2 SFDVKD. The CDR3 is made up of 13 amino acids. The CDR3 here is CATNGGGQETQYF. The CDR3 DNA is TGTGCCACCAATGGAGGAGGGCAAGAGACCCAGTACTTC.